This T cell receptor beta chain was obtained from a study of CD8+CD57+ T cells in acquired aplastic anemia. Comment on this clonotype: A junction boundary mismatches the germline segment, possibly from a read error.

Using genomic DNA as the template, TCR beta VDJ and CDR3 profiling was carried out. TCRdb re-derived calls from the reads in MiXCR, one entry per CDR3 protein. Here the sample spans around 200,000 distinct CDR3 sequences, around 50% being singletons. Germline assignment: CDR1 SGHNT and CDR2 YYREEE (reference sequence). This CDR3 region has 17 residues. The patients chosen for sequencing had shown expansion of CD8+CD57+ cells (detected by flow cytometry). The sample taken for sequencing was sorted CD4+, CD8+, or CD8+CD57+ T cells (not recorded which) from PBMCs. This TCR came from a human donor with aplastic anemia. The chain is built from TRBV5-4 and TRBJ2-7; 9 nucleotides agree with TRBD1. CDR3 sequence reads: CASSLMTGTGPSCEQYF. The CDR3 nucleotides read TGTGCCAGCAGCTTGATGACCGGGACAGGGCCCTCCTGCGAGCAGTACTTC.